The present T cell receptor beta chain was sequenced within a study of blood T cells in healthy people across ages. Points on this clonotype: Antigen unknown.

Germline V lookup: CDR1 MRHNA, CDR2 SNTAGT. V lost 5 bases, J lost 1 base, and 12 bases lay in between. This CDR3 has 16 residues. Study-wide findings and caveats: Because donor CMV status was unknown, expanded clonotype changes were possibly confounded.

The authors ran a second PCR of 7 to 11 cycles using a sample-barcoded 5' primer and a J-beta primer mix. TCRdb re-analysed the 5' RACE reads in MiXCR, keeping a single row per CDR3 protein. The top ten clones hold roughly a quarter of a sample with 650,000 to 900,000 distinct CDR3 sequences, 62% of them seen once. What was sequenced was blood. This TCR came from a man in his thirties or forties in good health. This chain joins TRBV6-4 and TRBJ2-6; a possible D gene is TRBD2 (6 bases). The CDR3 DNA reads TGTGCCAGCAGTCCGGAGGGAGCTTCTGGGGCCAACGTCCTGACTTTC. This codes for CASSPEGASGANVLTF.